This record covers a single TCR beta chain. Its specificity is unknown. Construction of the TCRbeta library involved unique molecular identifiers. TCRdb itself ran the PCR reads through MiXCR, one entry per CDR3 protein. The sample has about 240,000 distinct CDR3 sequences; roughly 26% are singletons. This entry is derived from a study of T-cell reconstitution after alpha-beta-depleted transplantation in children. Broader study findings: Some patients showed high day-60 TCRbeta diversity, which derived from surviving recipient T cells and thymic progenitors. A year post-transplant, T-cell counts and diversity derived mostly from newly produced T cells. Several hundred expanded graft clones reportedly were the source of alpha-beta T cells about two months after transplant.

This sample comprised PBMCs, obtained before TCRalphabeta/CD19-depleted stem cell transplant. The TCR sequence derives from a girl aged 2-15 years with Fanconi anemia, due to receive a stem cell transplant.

CDR3 sequence reads: CSAHVGGGADTQYF. CDR3 coding DNA: TGCAGTGCGCACGTTGGGGGTGGTGCAGATACGCAGTATTTT. The chain is built from TRBV20-1 and TRBJ2-3; D may match TRBD1 or TRBD2 (5 bases each). Looked up from germline, CDR1 is DFQATT and CDR2 is SNEGSKA (reference sequence). V lost 6 bases, J lost 4 bases, and 17 bases lay in between. The CDR3 totals 14 residues.